The source of this TCR beta chain is a study of cytomegalovirus exposure and HLA in healthy donors. Overall study findings and caveats: Per published accounts, TCR beta sequences correctly predicted the HLA-A and HLA-B alleles of most subjects. What was likely a sequencing artifact was a cluster of highly shared sequence variants. In a later analysis, HLA-C alleles had the fewest associated TCRs, DRB1 alleles the most. Most sequenced TCRs were rare (though some public TCRs occurred in many donors).

Amplification used 60 Vbeta primers and 13 Jbeta primers. Using immunoSEQ multiplex PCR, the repertoire was profiled, and TCRdb retains in-frame clones only, with some absent. Of 200,000 to 250,000 clones listed, about 78% are singletons. The CDR3 covers 18 residues. Between the trimmed V and J ends, which lost 5 bases and 0 bases, there was a span of 22 bases. Germline V lookup: CDR1 SGHTA, CDR2 FQGNSA. Note on this clone: Its specificity is not known.

The rearrangement links TRBV7-2 to TRBJ1-1; D ambiguous. The TCR sequence derives from a male donor in good health and CMV-seronegative. The source material was PBMCs. The CDR3 coding sequence is TGTGCCAGCAGCCCCCAACCGGATTCCGGGAGGCTGAACACTGAAGCTTTCTTT. Encoded protein: CASSPQPDSGRLNTEAFF.